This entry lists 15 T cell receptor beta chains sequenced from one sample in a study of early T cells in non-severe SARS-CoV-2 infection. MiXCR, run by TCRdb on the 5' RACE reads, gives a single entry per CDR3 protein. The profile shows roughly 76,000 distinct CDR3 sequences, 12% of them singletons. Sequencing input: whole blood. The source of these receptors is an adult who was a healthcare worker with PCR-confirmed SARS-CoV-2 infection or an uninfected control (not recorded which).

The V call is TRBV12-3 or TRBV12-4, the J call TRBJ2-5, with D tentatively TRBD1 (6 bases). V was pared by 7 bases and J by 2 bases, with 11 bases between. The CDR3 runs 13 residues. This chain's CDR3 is CASTGQSQETQYF. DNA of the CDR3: TGTGCCAGCACCGGACAGTCACAAGAGACCCAGTACTTC.

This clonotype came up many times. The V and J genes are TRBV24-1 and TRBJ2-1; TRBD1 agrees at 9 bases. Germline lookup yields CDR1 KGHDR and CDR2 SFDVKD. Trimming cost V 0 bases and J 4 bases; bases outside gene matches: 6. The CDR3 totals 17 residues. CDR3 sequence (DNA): TGTGCCACCAGTGATTTGATCCCGGGACAGGGTTACAATGAGCAGTTCTTC. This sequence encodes CATSDLIPGQGYNEQFF.

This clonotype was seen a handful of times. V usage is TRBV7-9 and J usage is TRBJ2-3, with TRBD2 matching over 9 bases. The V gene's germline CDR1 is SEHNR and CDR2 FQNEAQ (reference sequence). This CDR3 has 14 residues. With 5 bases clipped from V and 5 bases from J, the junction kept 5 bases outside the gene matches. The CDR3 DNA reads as TGTGCCAGCAGCGCCCTAGCGGGACAAGATACGCAGTATTTT. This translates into CASSALAGQDTQYF.

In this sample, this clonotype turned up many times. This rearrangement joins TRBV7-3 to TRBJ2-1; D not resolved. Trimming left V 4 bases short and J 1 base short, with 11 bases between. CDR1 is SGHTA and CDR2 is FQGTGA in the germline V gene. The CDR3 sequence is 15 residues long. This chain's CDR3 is CASSSAVGSYNEQFF. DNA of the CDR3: TGTGCCAGCAGCTCTGCAGTCGGGTCCTACAATGAGCAGTTCTTC.

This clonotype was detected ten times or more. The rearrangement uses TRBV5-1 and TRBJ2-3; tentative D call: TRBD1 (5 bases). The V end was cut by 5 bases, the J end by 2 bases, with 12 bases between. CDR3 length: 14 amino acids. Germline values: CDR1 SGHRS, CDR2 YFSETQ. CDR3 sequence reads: CASRIDRTTDTQYF. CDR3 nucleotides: TGCGCCAGCAGGATTGACAGAACCACAGATACGCAGTATTTT. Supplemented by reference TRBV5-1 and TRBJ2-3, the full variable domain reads KAGVTQTPRYLIKTRGQQVTLSCSPISGHRSVSWYQQTPGQGLQFLFEYFSETQRNKGNFPGRFSGRQFSNSRSEMNVSTLELGDSALYLCASRIDRTTDTQYFGPGTRLTVL.

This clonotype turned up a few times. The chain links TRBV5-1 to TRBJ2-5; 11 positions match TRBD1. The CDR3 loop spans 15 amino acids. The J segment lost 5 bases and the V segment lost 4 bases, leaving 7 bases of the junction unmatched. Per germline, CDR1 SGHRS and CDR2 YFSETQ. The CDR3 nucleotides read TGCGCCAGCAGCCCCGGAGGACAGGGGGCTGAGACCCAGTACTTC. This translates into CASSPGGQGAETQYF.

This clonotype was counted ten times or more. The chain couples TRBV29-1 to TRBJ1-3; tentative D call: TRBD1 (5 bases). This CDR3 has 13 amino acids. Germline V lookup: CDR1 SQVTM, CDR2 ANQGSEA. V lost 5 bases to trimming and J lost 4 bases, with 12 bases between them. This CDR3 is CSVRRGGGNTIYF. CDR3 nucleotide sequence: TGCAGCGTTCGTAGGGGAGGCGGAAACACCATATATTTT.

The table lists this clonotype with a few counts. The CDR3 nucleotides are TGCAGCGTCCATGTGGCGAACACCGGGGAGCTGTTTTTT. As protein: CSVHVANTGELFF. The chain joins TRBV29-1 to TRBJ2-2, with D unclear. Trimming removed 6 bases from V and 0 bases from J, with 8 bases in between. Looked up from germline, CDR1 is SQVTM and CDR2 is ANQGSEA. CDR3 size: 13 residues.

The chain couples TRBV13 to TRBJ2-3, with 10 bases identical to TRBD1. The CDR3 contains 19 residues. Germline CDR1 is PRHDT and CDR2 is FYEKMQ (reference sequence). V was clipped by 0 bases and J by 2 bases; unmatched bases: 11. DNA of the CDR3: TGTGCCAGCAGCTTAGGGGTCCCGGGACAGGGGCTTCACACAGATACGCAGTATTTT. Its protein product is CASSLGVPGQGLHTDTQYF.

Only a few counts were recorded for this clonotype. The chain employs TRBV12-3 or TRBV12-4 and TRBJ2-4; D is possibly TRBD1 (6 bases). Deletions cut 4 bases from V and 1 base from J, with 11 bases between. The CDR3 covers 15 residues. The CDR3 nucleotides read TGTGCCAGCAGTTACAGGGTAGCGGCCAAAAACATTCAGTACTTC. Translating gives CASSYRVAAKNIQYF.

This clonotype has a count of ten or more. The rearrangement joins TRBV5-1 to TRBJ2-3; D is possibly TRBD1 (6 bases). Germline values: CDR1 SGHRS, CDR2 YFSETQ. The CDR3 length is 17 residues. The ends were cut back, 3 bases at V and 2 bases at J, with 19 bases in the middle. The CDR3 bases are TGCGCCAGCAGCTCCCCGGACAGCGAATACCTCACAGATACGCAGTATTTT. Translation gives CASSSPDSEYLTDTQYF.

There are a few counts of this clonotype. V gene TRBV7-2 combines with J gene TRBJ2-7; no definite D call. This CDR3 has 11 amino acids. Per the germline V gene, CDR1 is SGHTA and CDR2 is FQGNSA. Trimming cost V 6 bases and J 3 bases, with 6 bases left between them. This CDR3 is CASSYYYEQYF. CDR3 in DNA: TGTGCCAGCAGTTACTACTACGAGCAGTACTTC.

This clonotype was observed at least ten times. As DNA, the CDR3 is TGTGCCAGCAGTATTCTAGCCAAAAACATTCAGTACTTC. Translation: CASSILAKNIQYF. V and J are TRBV27 and TRBJ2-4, with D hard to call. In germline, CDR1 is MNHEY, CDR2 SMNVEV (reference sequence). Trimming cost V 5 bases and J 0 bases, with 5 bases left between them. This CDR3 is built from 13 residues.

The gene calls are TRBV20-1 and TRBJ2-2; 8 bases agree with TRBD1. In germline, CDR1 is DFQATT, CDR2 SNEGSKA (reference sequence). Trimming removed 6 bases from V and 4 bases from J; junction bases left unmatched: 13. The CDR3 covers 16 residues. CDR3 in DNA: TGCAGTGCCCTTCTCTTACAGGGGGTGGGCACCGGGGAGCTGTTTTTT. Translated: CSALLLQGVGTGELFF.

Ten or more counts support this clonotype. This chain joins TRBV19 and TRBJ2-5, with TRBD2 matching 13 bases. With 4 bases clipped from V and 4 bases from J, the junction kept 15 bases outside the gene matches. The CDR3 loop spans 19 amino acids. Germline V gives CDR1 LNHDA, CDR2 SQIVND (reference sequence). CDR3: CASSTGLAGHSFTGETQYF. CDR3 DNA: TGTGCCAGTAGTACGGGACTAGCGGGGCACTCTTTCACCGGAGAGACCCAGTACTTC.